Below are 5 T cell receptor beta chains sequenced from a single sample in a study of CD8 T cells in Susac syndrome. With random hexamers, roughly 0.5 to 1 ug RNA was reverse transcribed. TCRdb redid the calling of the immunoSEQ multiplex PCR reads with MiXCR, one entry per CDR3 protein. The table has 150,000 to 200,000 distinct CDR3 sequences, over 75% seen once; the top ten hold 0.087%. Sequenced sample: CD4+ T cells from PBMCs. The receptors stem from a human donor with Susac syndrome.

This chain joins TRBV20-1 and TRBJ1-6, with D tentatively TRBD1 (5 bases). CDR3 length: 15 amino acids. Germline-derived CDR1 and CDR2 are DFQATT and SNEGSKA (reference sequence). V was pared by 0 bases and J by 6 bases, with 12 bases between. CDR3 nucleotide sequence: TGCAGTGCTAGAGATAGTCAGGGCCTTAATTCACCCCTCCACTTT. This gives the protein CSARDSQGLNSPLHF.

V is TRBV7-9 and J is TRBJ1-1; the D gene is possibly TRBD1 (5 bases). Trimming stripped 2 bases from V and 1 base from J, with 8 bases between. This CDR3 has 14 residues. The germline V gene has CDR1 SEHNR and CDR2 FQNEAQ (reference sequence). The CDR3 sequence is CASSLLQANTEAFF. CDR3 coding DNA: TGTGCCAGCAGCTTACTACAGGCGAACACTGAAGCTTTCTTT. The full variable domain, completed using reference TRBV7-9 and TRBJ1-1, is DTGVSQNPRHKITKRGQNVTFRCDPISEHNRLYWYRQTLGQGPEFLTYFQNEAQLEKSRLLSDRFSAERPKGSFSTLEIQRTEQGDSAMYLCASSLLQANTEAFFGQGTRLTVV.

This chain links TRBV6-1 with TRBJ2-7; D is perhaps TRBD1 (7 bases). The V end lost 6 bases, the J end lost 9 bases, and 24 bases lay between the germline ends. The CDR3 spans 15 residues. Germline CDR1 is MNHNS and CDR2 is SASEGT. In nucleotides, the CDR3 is TGTGCCAGCAGGGAGGGAGGACAGGTGGGCGGGCGGCAGTACTTC. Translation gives CASREGGQVGGRQYF.

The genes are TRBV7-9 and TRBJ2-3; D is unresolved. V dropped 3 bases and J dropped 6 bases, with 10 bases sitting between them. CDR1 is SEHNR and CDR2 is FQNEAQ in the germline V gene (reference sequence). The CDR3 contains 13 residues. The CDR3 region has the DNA TGTGCCAGCAGCTTTGTAGAGGAGGATACGCAGTATTTT. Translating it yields CASSFVEEDTQYF.

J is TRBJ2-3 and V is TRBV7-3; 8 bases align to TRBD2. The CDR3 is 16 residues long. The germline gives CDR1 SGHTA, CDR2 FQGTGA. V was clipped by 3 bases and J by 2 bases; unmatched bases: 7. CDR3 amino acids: CASSFGAGENTDTQYF. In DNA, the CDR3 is TGTGCCAGCAGCTTCGGAGCGGGGGAGAACACAGATACGCAGTATTTT.